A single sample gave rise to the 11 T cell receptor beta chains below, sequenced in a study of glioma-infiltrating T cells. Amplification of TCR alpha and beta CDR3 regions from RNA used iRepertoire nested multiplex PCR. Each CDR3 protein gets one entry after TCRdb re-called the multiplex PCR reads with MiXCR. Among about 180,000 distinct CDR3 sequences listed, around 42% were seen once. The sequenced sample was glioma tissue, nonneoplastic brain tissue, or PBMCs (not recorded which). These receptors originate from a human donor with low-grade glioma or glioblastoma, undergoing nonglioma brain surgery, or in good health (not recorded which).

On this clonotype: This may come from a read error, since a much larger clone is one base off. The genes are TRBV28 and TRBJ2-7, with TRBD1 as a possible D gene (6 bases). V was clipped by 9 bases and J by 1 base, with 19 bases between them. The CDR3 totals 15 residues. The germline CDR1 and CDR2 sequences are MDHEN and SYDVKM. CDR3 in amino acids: CARSWDTDGSYEQYF. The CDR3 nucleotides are TGTGCCAGGAGCTGGGACACGGATGGATCCTACGAGCAGTACTTC. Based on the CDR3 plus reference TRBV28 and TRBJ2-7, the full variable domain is DVKVTQSSRYLVKRTGEKVFLECVQDMDHENMFWYRQDPGLGLRLIYFSYDVKMKEKGDIPEGYSVSREKKERFSLILESASTNQTSMYLCARSWDTDGSYEQYFGPGTRLTVT.

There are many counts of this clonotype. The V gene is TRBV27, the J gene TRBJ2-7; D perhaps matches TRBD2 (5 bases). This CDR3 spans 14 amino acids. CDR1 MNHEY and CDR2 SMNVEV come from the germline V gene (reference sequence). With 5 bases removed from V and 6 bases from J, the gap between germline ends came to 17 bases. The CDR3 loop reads CASSAALAGGEQYF. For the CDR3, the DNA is TGTGCCAGCAGTGCCGCACTGGCCGGAGGCGAGCAGTACTTC.

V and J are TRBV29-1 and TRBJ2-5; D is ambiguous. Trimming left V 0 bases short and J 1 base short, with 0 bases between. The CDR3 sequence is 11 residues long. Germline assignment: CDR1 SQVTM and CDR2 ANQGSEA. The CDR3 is CSVEDQETQYF. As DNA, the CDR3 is TGCAGCGTTGAAGACCAAGAGACCCAGTACTTC.

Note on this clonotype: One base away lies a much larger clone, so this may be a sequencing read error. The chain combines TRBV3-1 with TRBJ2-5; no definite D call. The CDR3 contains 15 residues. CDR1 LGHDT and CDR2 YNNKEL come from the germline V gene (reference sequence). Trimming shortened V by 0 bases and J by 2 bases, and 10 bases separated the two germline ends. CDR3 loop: CASSQDDNGQETQYF. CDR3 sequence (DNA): TGTGCCAGCAGCCAAGATGATAACGGTCAAGAGACCCAGTACTTC.

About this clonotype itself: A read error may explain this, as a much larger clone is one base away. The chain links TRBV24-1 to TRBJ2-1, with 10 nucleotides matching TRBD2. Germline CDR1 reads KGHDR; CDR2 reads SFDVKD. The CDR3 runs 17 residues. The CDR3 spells CATSDWSRTSGSNEKFF. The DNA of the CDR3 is TGTGCCACCAGTGATTGGTCCCGGACTAGCGGCTCAAATGAGAAGTTCTTC.

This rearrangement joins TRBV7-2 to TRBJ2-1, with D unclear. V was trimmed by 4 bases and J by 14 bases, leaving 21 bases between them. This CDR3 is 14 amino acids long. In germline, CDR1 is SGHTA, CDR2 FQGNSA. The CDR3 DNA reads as TGTGCCAGCAGCTACCGGTCGAGGCTGCATACGGAGTTCTTC. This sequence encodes CASSYRSRLHTEFF.

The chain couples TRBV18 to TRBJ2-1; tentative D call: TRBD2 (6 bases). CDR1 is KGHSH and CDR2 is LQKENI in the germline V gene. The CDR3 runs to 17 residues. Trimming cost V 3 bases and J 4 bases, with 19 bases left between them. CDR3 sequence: CASSPLTSAGGYNEQFF. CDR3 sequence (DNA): TGTGCCAGCTCACCCCTGACTTCAGCCGGGGGTTACAATGAGCAGTTCTTC.

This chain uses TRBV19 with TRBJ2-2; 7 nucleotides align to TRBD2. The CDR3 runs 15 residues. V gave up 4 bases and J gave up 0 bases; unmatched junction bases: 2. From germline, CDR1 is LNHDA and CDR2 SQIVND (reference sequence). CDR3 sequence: CASSTLAANTGELFF. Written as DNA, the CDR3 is TGTGCCAGTAGTACTCTAGCGGCGAACACCGGGGAGCTGTTTTTT.

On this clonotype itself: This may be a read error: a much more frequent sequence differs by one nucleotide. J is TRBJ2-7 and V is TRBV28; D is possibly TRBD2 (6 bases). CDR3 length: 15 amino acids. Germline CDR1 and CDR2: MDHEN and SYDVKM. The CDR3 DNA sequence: TGTGCCAGCAGCATTTCTAGCGCGGGAAGCTACGAGCGGTACTTC. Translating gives CASSISSAGSYERYF.

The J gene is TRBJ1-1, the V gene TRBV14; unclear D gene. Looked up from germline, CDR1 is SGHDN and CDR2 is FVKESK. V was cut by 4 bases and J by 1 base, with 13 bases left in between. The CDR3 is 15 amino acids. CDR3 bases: TGTGCCAGCAGCCTACTAAGCTTGGGGAACACTGAAGCTTTCTTT. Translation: CASSLLSLGNTEAFF.

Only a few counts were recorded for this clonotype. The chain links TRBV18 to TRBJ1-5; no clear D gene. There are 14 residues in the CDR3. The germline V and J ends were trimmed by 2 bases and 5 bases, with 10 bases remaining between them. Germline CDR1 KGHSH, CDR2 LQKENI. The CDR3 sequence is CASSPSGSYQPQHF. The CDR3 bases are TGTGCCAGCTCACCAAGCGGCAGTTATCAGCCCCAGCATTTT.